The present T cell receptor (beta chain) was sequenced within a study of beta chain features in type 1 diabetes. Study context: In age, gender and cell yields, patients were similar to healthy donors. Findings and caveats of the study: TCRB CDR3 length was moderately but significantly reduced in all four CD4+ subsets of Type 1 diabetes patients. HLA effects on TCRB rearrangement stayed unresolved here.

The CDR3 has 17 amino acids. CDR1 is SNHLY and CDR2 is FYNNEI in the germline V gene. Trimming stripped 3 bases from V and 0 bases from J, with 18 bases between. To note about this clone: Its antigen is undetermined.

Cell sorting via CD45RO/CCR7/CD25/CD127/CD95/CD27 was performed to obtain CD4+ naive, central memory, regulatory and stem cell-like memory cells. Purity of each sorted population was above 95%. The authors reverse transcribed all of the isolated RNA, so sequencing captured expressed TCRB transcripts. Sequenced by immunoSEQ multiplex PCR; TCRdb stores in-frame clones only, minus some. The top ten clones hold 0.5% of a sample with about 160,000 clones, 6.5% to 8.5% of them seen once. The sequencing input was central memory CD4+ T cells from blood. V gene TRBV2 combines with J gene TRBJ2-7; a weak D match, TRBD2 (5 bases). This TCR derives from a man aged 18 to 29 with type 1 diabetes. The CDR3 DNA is TGTGCCAGCAGTGACCAAATTAGGGCGGGTTACTCCTACGAGCAGTACTTC. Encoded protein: CASSDQIRAGYSYEQYF.